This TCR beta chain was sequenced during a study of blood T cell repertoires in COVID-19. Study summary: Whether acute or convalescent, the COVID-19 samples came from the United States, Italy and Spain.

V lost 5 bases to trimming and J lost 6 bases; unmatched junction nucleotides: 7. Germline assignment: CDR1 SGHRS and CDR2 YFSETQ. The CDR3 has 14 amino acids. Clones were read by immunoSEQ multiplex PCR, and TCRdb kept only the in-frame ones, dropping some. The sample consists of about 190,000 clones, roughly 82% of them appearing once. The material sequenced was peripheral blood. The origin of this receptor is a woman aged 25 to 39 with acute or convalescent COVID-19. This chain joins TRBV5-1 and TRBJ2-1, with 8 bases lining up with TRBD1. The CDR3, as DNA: TGCGCCAGCAGTTTATCTACAGGGGGCAATGAGCAGTTCTTC. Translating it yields CASSLSTGGNEQFF.